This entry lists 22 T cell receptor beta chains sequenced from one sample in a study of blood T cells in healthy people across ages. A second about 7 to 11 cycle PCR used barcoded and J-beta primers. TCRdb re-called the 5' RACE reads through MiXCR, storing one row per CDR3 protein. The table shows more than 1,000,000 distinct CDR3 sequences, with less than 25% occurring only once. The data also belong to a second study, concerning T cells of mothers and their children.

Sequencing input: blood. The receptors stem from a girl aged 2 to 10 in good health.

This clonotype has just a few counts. The CDR3 is CASSLGTTSYNEQFF. DNA for the CDR3: TGTGCCAGCAGCTTGGGGACTACCTCCTACAATGAGCAGTTCTTC. The chain combines TRBV11-2 with TRBJ2-1; 7 bases are a match to TRBD2. J lost 0 bases, V lost 3 bases, and 2 bases had no gene match. CDR1 SGHAT and CDR2 FQNNGV come from the germline V gene. The CDR3 length is 15 residues.

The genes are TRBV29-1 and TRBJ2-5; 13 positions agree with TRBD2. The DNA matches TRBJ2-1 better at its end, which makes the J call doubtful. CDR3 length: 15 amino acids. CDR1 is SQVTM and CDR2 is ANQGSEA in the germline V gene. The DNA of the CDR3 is TGCAGCGTTGGTTTGAGACTAGCGGGAGGCAATGAGCAGTTCTTC. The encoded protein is CSVGLRLAGGNEQFF.

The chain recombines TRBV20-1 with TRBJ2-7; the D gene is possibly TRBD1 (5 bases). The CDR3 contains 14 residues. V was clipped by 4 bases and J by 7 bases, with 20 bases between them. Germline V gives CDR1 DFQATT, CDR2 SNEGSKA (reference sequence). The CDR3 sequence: CSATPHEGAREQYF. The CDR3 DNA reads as TGCAGTGCTACTCCCCATGAAGGGGCACGGGAGCAGTACTTC.

The chain's CDR3 is CSAPGPGEQEQYF. Here the CDR3 DNA reads TGCAGTGCTCCCGGTCCGGGGGAGCAGGAGCAGTACTTC. The chain uses TRBV20-1 and TRBJ2-5; TRBD2 might be the D (6 bases). V gave up 5 bases and J gave up 11 bases, with 21 bases separating them. Per the germline V gene, CDR1 is DFQATT and CDR2 is SNEGSKA (reference sequence). This CDR3 has 13 amino acids.

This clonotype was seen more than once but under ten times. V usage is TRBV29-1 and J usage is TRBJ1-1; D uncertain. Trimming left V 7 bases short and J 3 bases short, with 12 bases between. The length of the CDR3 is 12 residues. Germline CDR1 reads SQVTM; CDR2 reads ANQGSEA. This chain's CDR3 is CSGSGLYTEAFF. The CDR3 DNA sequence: TGCAGCGGTAGTGGCCTCTACACTGAAGCTTTCTTT.

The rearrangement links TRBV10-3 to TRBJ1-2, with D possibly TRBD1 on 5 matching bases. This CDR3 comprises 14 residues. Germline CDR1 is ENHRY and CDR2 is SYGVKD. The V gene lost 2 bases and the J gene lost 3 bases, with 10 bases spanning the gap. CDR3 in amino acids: CAISEPDSDYGYTF. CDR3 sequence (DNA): TGTGCCATCAGTGAGCCCGACAGTGACTATGGCTACACCTTC.

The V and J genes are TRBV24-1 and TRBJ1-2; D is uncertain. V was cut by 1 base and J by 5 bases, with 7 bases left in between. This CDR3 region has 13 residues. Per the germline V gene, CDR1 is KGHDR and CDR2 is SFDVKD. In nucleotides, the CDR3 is TGTGCCACCAGTGATTTACGGGGTTATGGCTACACCTTC. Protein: CATSDLRGYGYTF.

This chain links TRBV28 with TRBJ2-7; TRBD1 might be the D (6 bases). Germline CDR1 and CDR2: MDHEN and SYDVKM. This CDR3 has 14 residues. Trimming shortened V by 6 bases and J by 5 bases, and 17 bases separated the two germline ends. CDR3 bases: TGTGCCAGCAGGTCGGACAGTCTTTCCCACGAGCAGTACTTC. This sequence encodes CASRSDSLSHEQYF.

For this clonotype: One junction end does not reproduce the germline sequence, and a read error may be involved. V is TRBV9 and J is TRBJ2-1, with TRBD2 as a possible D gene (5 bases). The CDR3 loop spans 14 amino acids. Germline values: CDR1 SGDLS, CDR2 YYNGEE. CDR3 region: CASSVGGEGNEQIF. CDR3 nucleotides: TGTGCCAGCAGCGTAGGGGGAGAGGGCAATGAGCAGATCTTC.

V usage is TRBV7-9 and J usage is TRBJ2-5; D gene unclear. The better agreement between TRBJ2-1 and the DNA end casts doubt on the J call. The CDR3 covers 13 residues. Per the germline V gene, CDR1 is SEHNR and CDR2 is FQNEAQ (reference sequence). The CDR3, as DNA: TGTGCCAGCAGGTTCCATAGGTACAATGAGCAGTTCTTC. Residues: CASRFHRYNEQFF.

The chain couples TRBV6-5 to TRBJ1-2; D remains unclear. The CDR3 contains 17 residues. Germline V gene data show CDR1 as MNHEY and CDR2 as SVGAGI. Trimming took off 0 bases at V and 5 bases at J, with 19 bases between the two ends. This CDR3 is CASSYSADGLSIYGYTF. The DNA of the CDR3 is TGTGCCAGCAGTTACTCGGCGGACGGGCTCTCTATTTATGGCTACACCTTC.

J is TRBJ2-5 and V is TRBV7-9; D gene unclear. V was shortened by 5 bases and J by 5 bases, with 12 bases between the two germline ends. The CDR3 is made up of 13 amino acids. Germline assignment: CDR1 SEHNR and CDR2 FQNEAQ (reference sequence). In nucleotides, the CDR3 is TGTGCCAGCAGCACTCGGAACTTGGAGACCCAGTACTTC. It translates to CASSTRNLETQYF.

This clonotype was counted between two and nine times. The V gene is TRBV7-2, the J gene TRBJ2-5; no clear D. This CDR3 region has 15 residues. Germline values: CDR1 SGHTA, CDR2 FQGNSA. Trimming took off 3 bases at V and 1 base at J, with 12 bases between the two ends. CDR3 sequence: CASSFVSRIQETQYF. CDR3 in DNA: TGTGCCAGCAGCTTTGTCTCACGGATCCAAGAGACCCAGTACTTC.

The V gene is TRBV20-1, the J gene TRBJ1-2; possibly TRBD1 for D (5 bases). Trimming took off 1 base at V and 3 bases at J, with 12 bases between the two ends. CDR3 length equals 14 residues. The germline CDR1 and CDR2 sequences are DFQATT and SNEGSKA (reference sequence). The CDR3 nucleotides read TGCAGTGCTAGAGCTCCCGGGACTGACTATGGCTACACCTTC. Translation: CSARAPGTDYGYTF.

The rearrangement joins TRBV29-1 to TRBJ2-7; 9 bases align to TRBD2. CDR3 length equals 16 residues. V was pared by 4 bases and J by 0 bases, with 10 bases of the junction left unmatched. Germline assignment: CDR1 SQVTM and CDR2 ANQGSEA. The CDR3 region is CSVVASPSGDSYEQYF. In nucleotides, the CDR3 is TGCAGCGTTGTAGCCTCTCCTAGCGGGGACTCCTACGAGCAGTACTTC.

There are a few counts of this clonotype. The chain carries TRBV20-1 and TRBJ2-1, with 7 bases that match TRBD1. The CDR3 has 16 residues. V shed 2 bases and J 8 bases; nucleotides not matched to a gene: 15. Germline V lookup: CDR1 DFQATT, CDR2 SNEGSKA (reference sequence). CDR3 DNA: TGCAGTGCTAGATCGACTAAGGACAGGTCTTTGGATGAGCAGTTCTTC. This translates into CSARSTKDRSLDEQFF.

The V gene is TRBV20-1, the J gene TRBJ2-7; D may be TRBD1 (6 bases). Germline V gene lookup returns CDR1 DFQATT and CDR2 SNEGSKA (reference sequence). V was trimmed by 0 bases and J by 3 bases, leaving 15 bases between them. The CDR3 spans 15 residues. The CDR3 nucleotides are TGCAGTGCTAGAGATCCCACAGGGCCTCGCTACGAGCAGTACTTC. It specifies CSARDPTGPRYEQYF.

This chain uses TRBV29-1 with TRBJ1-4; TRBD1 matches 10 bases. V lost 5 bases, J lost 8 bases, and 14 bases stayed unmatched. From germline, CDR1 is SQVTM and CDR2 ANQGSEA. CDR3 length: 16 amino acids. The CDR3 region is CSVSGGTGDLREKLFF. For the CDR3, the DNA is TGCAGCGTTTCTGGCGGGACAGGGGACTTAAGGGAAAAACTGTTTTTT.

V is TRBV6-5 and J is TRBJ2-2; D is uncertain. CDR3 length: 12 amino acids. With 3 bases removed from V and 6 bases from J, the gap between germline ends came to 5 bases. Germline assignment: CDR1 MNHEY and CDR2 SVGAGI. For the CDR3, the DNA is TGTGCCAGCAGTTATCTCTCCGGGGAGCTGTTTTTT. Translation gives CASSYLSGELFF.

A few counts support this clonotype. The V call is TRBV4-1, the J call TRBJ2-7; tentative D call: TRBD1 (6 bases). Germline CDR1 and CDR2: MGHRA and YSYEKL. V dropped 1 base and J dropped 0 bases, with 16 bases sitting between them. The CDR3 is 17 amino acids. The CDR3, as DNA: TGCGCCAGCAGCCAAGCCTTGGGGGCGGGTAGCTCCTACGAGCAGTACTTC. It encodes CASSQALGAGSSYEQYF.

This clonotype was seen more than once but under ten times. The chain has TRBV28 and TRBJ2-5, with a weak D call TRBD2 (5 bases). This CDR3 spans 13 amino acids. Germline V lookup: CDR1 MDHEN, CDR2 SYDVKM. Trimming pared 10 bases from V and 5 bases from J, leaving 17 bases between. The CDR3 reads CATGRGSWETQYF. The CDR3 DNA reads TGTGCCACCGGACGGGGTTCGTGGGAGACCCAGTACTTC.

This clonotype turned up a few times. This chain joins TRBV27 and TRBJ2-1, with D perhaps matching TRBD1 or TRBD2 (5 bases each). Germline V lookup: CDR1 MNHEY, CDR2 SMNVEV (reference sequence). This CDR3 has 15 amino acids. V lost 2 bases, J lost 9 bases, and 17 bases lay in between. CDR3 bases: TGTGCCAGCAGTTTAATGTTGGCGGGTCAGGGTGAGCAGTTCTTC. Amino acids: CASSLMLAGQGEQFF.